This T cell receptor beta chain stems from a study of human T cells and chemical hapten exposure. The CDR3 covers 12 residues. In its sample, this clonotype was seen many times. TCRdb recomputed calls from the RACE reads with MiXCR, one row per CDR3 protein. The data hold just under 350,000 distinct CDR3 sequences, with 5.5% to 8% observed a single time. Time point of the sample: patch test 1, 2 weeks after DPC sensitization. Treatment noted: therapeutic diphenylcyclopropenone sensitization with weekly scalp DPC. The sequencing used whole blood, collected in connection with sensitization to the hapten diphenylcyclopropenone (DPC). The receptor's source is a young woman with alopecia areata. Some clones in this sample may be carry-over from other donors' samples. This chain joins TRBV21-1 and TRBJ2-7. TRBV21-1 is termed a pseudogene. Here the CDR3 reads CASSKDVSLEYF. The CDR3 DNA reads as TGTGCCAGCAGCAAAGACGTCAGCCTCGAATACTTC.